This passage covers 18 T cell receptor beta chains from one sample sequenced in a study of T cells in Graves' hyperthyroidism and ophthalmopathy. From RNA transcripts, TCR beta CDR3 regions were amplified. The primer set for the first-round RT-PCR of the TCR CDR3 was HTBI. Using its own MiXCR run on the multiplex PCR reads, TCRdb lists one record per CDR3 protein. The sample yields hundreds of thousands of distinct CDR3 sequences, around 46% seen once. Source material: peripheral blood or thyroid tissue (not recorded which). All receptors derive from a woman in her late teens or twenties with Graves' hyperthyroidism.

Many counts were recorded for this clonotype. The chain carries TRBV19 and TRBJ1-5; perhaps TRBD1 as D (5 bases). Per germline, CDR1 LNHDA and CDR2 SQIVND (reference sequence). Trimming took off 5 bases at V and 0 bases at J, with 14 bases between the two ends. This CDR3 has 16 residues. This chain's CDR3 is CASSGGTRTSNQPQHF. The CDR3 DNA reads TGTGCCAGTAGTGGCGGGACGCGTACTAGCAATCAGCCCCAGCATTTT.

This clonotype was recorded a few times. The chain carries TRBV7-9 and TRBJ1-1, with 8 bases fitting TRBD1. The CDR3 consists of 15 residues. The V segment lost 5 bases and the J segment 4 bases; nucleotides outside the gene matches: 9. Germline loops: CDR1 SEHNR, CDR2 FQNEAQ (reference sequence). The CDR3 spells CASSPWTGWGTEAFF. The CDR3 DNA is TGTGCCAGCAGCCCCTGGACAGGGTGGGGCACTGAAGCTTTCTTT.

This clonotype was counted between two and nine times. This may stem from a read error, because a much larger clone lies one nucleotide away. The V and J genes are TRBV10-3 and TRBJ2-6; possibly TRBD1 or TRBD2 for D (5 bases each). Trimming took 10 bases from V and 2 from J, leaving 15 bases between them. CDR3 length equals 15 residues. Germline V gene lookup returns CDR1 ENHRY and CDR2 SYGVKD. The CDR3 sequence is CASTPGGTGANVLTF. The CDR3 DNA is TGTGCCAGCACTCCTGGGGGAACTGGGGCCAACGTCCTGACTTTC.

This clonotype was found a few times. This chain links TRBV7-9 with TRBJ1-4; D remains ambiguous. Germline CDR1 SEHNR, CDR2 FQNEAQ (reference sequence). Between the trimmed V and J ends, which lost 2 bases and 4 bases, there was a span of 17 bases. The CDR3 length is 17 residues. CDR3 sequence reads: CASSLPGTSLSNEKLFF. Here the CDR3 DNA reads TGTGCCAGCAGCTTACCCGGCACCTCATTGAGTAATGAAAAACTGTTTTTT.

V and J are TRBV5-1 and TRBJ2-7; D possibly corresponds to TRBD2 (5 bases). V gave up 0 bases and J gave up 2 bases, with 12 bases separating them. The CDR3 length is 15 residues. Germline V lookup: CDR1 SGHRS, CDR2 YFSETQ. CDR3 region: CASSLVQRNPYEQYF. The CDR3 DNA sequence: TGCGCCAGCAGCTTGGTACAGCGGAACCCCTACGAGCAGTACTTC.

The table lists this clonotype with a few counts. The V gene is TRBV15, the J gene TRBJ2-5; D gene uncertain. Between the trimmed V and J ends, which lost 0 bases and 5 bases, there was a span of 19 bases. Germline CDR1 is LNHNV and CDR2 is YYDKDF (reference sequence). This CDR3 region has 17 residues. The CDR3 protein is CATSRDVVERERETQYF. CDR3 nucleotide sequence: TGTGCCACCAGCAGAGATGTGGTGGAAAGGGAACGCGAGACCCAGTACTTC. Combining the CDR3 with reference TRBV15 and TRBJ2-5 gives the whole variable domain DAMVIQNPRYQVTQFGKPVTLSCSQTLNHNVMYWYQQKSSQAPKLLFHYYDKDFNNEADTPDNFQSRRPNTSFCFLDIRSPGLGDTAMYLCATSRDVVERERETQYFGPGTRLLVL.

The rearrangement links TRBV9 to TRBJ2-5; D ambiguous. Trimming shortened V by 1 base and J by 4 bases, and 8 bases separated the two germline ends. In germline, CDR1 is SGDLS, CDR2 YYNGEE. The CDR3 loop spans 13 amino acids. The chain's CDR3 is CASSVQVGETQYF. CDR3 nucleotides: TGTGCCAGCAGCGTACAGGTAGGAGAGACCCAGTACTTC.

The chain is built from TRBV24-1 and TRBJ2-7; D is perhaps TRBD1 or TRBD2 (5 bases each). Germline V lookup: CDR1 KGHDR, CDR2 SFDVKD. Trimming pared 12 bases from V and 3 bases from J, leaving 11 bases between. This CDR3 has 11 residues. The chain's CDR3 is CARRDGYEQYF. The CDR3 DNA sequence: TGTGCCCGTAGGGACGGCTACGAGCAGTACTTC.

This clonotype was counted a few times. The rearrangement links TRBV20-1 to TRBJ1-6; D is ambiguous. This CDR3 comprises 14 residues. Trimming cost V 3 bases and J 6 bases, with 12 bases left between them. CDR1 and CDR2 from the germline V gene are DFQATT and SNEGSKA (reference sequence). The CDR3, as DNA: TGCAGTGCTAGGCCAGATACCATTAATTCACCCCTCCACTTT. The encoded protein is CSARPDTINSPLHF.

A few counts support this clonotype. The chain is built from TRBV7-3 and TRBJ1-2; 10 nucleotides agree with TRBD1. J lost 8 bases, V lost 5 bases, and 8 bases had no gene match. The CDR3 covers 14 residues. Germline values: CDR1 SGHTA, CDR2 FQGTGA. CDR3 nucleotide sequence: TGTGCCAGCAGCCAGCGACAGGGGGCAAAAGGCTACACCTTC. As protein: CASSQRQGAKGYTF. Looking up the rest from reference TRBV7-3 and TRBJ1-2 gives the full variable domain: GAGVSQTPSNKVTEKGKYVELRCDPISGHTALYWYRQSLGQGPEFLIYFQGTGAADDSGLPNDRFFAVRPEGSVSTLKIQRTERGDSAVYLCASSQRQGAKGYTFGSGTRLTVV.

The V gene is TRBV12-3 or TRBV12-4, the J gene TRBJ1-1; D remains unclear. Trimming cost V 6 bases and J 4 bases, with 9 bases left between them. The CDR3 runs 12 residues. The CDR3 DNA reads TGTGCCAGCAGGCAAGAGCTCACTGAAGCTTTCTTT. The encoded protein is CASRQELTEAFF.

This rearrangement joins TRBV25-1 to TRBJ1-6, with a tentative D call TRBD1 (6 bases). Trimming cost V 5 bases and J 7 bases, with 15 bases left between them. CDR1 and CDR2 from the germline V gene are MGHDK and SYGVNS. CDR3 length equals 15 residues. DNA for the CDR3: TGTGCCAGCAGTCAACCTTCGGACAGCAATTCACCCCTCCACTTT. Translation: CASSQPSDSNSPLHF.

This clonotype was detected ten times or more. The chain carries TRBV7-2 and TRBJ2-5; tentatively, D is TRBD1 or TRBD2 (6 bases each). V dropped 4 bases and J dropped 4 bases, with 16 bases sitting between them. The CDR3 spans 15 residues. Germline V gives CDR1 SGHTA, CDR2 FQGNSA. CDR3 in amino acids: CASSYNLQGGETQYF. Here the CDR3 DNA reads TGTGCCAGCAGCTATAACTTACAGGGAGGAGAGACCCAGTACTTC.

This sequence joins TRBV29-1 and TRBJ2-6, with no clear D. Trimming cost V 4 bases and J 2 bases, with 6 bases left between them. The CDR3 is 13 residues long. Germline V gene lookup returns CDR1 SQVTM and CDR2 ANQGSEA. Written as DNA, the CDR3 is TGCAGCGTTGGAGGACCTGGGGCCAACGTCCTGACTTTC. Encoded protein: CSVGGPGANVLTF.

This chain uses TRBV2 with TRBJ1-1; 7 bases align to TRBD1. V lost 6 bases and J lost 3; bases outside the gene matches: 10. The CDR3 loop spans 15 amino acids. Germline V gene data show CDR1 as SNHLY and CDR2 as FYNNEI. DNA for the CDR3: TGTGCCAGCAGAGAGAGACAGGGCGGGGACACTGAAGCTTTCTTT. It translates to CASRERQGGDTEAFF.

This clonotype has a count of ten or more. The gene calls are TRBV29-1 and TRBJ1-4, with 7 nucleotides matching TRBD1. This CDR3 contains 14 residues. CDR1 SQVTM and CDR2 ANQGSEA come from the germline V gene. Trimming removed 4 bases from V and 6 bases from J; junction bases left unmatched: 8. In nucleotides, the CDR3 is TGCAGCGTTGCTCCGACAGGGAGGGATGAAAAACTGTTTTTT. This gives the protein CSVAPTGRDEKLFF.

The chain employs TRBV9 and TRBJ1-3; perhaps TRBD1 as D (6 bases). Germline V gives CDR1 SGDLS, CDR2 YYNGEE. This CDR3 comprises 15 residues. V was cut by 2 bases and J by 7 bases, with 16 bases left in between. This CDR3 is CASSVKSRGINTIYF. The CDR3 bases are TGTGCCAGCAGCGTTAAGAGCAGGGGAATCAACACCATATATTTT.

The chain recombines TRBV25-1 with TRBJ1-5; 8 bases are shared with TRBD1. Losses at the gene ends were 8 bases for V and 4 bases for J; bases not matched to a gene: 10. Germline V CDR1 and CDR2: MGHDK, SYGVNS. The CDR3 is 15 amino acids. The CDR3 loop is CASPRGTGKNQPQHF. CDR3 DNA: TGTGCCAGCCCGCGAGGGACAGGTAAAAATCAGCCCCAGCATTTT.